The sequence of this T cell receptor beta chain was determined in a study of T cell repertoires in cytomegalovirus infection. Study details: Based on public TCR beta signatures, there were indications of CMV infection and of a matching HLA type.

Broader study findings: Summed public TCR beta family frequency identified CMV carriers bearing the relevant HLA. The study found HLA-C-restricted CMV-specific TCR beta clonotypes dominating the ex vivo response.

MiXCR was run by TCRdb on the reads, yielding one entry per CDR3 protein. This sample has about 530,000 distinct CDR3 sequences, with more than 25% found just once. This clonotype was detected a few times. What it binds is not known. The sequence was obtained from a human donor in good health (CMV status not recorded). Some clones in this sample may be carry-over from other donors' samples. The sequenced sample consisted of PBMCs.

The DNA of the CDR3 is TGTGCCAGCTCTCGGACTAGCGGGGGAGACTACGAGCAGTACTTC. It codes for CASSRTSGGDYEQYF. This rearrangement joins TRBV28 to TRBJ2-7; 13 bases align to TRBD2. After removal of 8 bases from V and 3 bases from J, the junction contained 7 bases not matched to a gene. There are 15 residues in the CDR3. Germline V gene data show CDR1 as MDHEN and CDR2 as SYDVKM.